The 9 T cell receptor beta chains below come from one sample, sequenced in a study of blood T cell repertoires in COVID-19. Measured with immunoSEQ multiplex PCR; TCRdb has only the in-frame clones, and not every one. The sample holds around 200,000 clones, about four fifths seen once. Input material: peripheral blood. Receptor source: a human donor in a cohort sampled during active COVID-19.

The V call is TRBV15, the J call TRBJ1-2, with 9 bases lining up with TRBD1. The J segment lost 5 bases and the V segment lost 5 bases, leaving 15 bases of the junction unmatched. The germline V gene encodes CDR1 LNHNV and CDR2 YYDKDF (reference sequence). The CDR3 is 17 amino acids. CDR3 region: CATSADPTGGIDYGYTF. CDR3 DNA sequence: TGTGCCACCAGCGCCGATCCGACAGGGGGAATCGATTATGGCTACACCTTC.

This clone was detected a few times. The V call is TRBV11-1, the J call TRBJ1-1, with 8 bases aligning to TRBD1. With 4 bases clipped from V and 7 bases from J, the junction kept 8 bases outside the gene matches. Germline V gene lookup returns CDR1 SGHAT and CDR2 FQDESV (reference sequence). The CDR3 is made up of 14 amino acids. The CDR3 nucleotides are TGTGCCAGCAGCTCTGCAACAGGGGGAGATGAAGCTTTCTTT. It translates to CASSSATGGDEAFF.

V is TRBV5-4 and J is TRBJ1-2; 10 bases match TRBD1. Per germline, CDR1 SGHNT and CDR2 YYREEE (reference sequence). Trimming at V came to 6 bases and at J to 4 bases, leaving 12 bases not matched to a gene. The CDR3 loop spans 16 amino acids. CDR3 residues: CASTSRDRGRGYGYTF. Here the CDR3 DNA reads TGTGCCAGCACCTCCCGAGACAGGGGGCGAGGCTATGGCTACACCTTC.

The CDR3 reads CASSPGQGPEDIQYF. Here the CDR3 DNA reads TGTGCCAGCAGCCCGGGACAGGGGCCGGAGGACATTCAGTACTTC. The rearrangement uses TRBV5-8 and TRBJ2-4; 10 bases fit TRBD1. The CDR3 length is 15 residues. From germline, CDR1 is SGHTS and CDR2 YDEGEE. V trimming: 4 bases; J trimming: 8 bases; junction bases outside the gene matches: 9.

The chain combines TRBV3-1 (or the pseudogene TRBV3-2) with TRBJ2-7; 10 bases align to TRBD1. V was pared by 1 base and J by 3 bases, with 3 bases of the junction left unmatched. CDR1 and CDR2 (germline): LGHDT, YNNKEL (reference sequence). The CDR3 contains 15 residues. CDR3 region: CASSQGDRGNYEQYF. CDR3 nucleotides: TGTGCCAGCAGCCAAGGGGACAGGGGAAACTACGAGCAGTACTTC.

J is TRBJ1-2 and V is TRBV7-9; TRBD1 is a possible D gene (5 bases). CDR1 is SEHNR, CDR2 FQNEAQ, per germline (reference sequence). V gave up 1 base and J gave up 6 bases, with 12 bases separating them. This CDR3 region has 14 residues. CDR3 coding DNA: TGTGCCAGCAGCTTAGTCGGGGGAGGGAATGGCTACACCTTC. Protein product: CASSLVGGGNGYTF.

This chain uses TRBV30 with TRBJ2-7; TRBD1 matches at 7 bases. V shed 3 bases and J 6 bases; nucleotides not matched to a gene: 5. There are 12 residues in the CDR3. Germline V gene lookup returns CDR1 GTSNPN and CDR2 SVGIG (reference sequence). The CDR3 DNA reads TGTGCCTGGAGAGGGGGCGGAGGCGAGCAGTACTTC. It specifies CAWRGGGGEQYF.

J is TRBJ1-5 and V is TRBV20-1; no firm D call. V lost 3 bases to trimming and J lost 4 bases, with 19 bases between them. The CDR3 consists of 16 residues. Germline CDR1 and CDR2: DFQATT and SNEGSKA (reference sequence). This CDR3 is CSASTEWVRGNQPQHF. Written as DNA, the CDR3 is TGCAGTGCTAGTACGGAATGGGTGAGAGGTAATCAGCCCCAGCATTTT.

The chain carries TRBV6-6 and TRBJ1-1; a weak D match, TRBD1 (6 bases). From germline, CDR1 is MNHNY and CDR2 SVGAGI (reference sequence). The CDR3 loop spans 12 amino acids. V was trimmed by 5 bases and J by 7 bases, leaving 11 bases between them. The CDR3 sequence: CASSHRQDEAFF. Here the CDR3 DNA reads TGTGCCAGCAGTCATAGACAGGATGAAGCTTTCTTT.